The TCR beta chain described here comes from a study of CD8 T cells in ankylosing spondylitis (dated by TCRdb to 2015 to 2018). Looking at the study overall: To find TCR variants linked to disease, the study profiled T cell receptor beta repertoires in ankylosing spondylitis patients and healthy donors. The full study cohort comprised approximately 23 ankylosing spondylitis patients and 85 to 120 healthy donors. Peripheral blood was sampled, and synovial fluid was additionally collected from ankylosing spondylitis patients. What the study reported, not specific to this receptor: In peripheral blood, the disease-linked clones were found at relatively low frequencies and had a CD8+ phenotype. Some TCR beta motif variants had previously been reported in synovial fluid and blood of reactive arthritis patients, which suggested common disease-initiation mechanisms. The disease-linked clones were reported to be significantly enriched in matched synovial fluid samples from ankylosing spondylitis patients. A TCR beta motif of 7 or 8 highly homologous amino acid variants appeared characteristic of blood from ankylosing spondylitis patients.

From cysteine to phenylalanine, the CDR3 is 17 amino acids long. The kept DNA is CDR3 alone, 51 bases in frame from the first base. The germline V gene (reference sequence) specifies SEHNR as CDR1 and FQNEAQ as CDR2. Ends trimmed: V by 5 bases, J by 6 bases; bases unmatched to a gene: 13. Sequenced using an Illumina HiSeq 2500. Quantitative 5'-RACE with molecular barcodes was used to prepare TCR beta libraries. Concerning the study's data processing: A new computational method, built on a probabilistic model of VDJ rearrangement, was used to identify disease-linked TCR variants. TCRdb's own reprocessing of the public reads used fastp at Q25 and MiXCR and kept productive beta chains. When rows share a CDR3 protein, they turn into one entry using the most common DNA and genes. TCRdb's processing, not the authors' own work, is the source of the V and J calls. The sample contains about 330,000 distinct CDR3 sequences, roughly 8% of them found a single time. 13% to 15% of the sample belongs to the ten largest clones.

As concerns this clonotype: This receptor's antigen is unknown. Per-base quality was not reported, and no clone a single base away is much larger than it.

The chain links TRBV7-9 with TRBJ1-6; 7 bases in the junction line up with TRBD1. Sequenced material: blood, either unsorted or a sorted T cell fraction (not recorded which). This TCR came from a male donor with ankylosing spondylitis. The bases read TGTGCCAGCAGCCTACCGAACCCCGGGACAGTTAATTCACCCCTCCACTTT. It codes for CASSLPNPGTVNSPLHF.